This TCR beta chain emerged from a study of shared clonotypes between healthy human individuals. Study-level background: The study used three CD4 naive, three CD4 memory, two CD8 naive and one CD8 memory plate per donor.

The CDR3 is 13 residues long. From germline, CDR1 is SGHTA and CDR2 FQGTGA. Trimming removed 5 bases from V and 2 bases from J, with 8 bases in between. This table comes from immunoSEQ multiplex PCR, and its TCRdb copy is limited to in-frame clones, with some not included. The data hold some 1 million clones, with about 75% observed a single time. This chain joins TRBV7-3 and TRBJ2-3, with unresolved D. What was sequenced was memory CD4+ T cells sorted from blood. Indicated subset: CD45RA-negative fraction. The TCR was taken from a man between 18 and 35 years old in good health. CDR3 in amino acids: CASSATYTDTQYF. CDR3 nucleotides: TGTGCCAGCAGCGCTACTTACACAGATACGCAGTATTTT.